This record concerns one T cell receptor beta chain sequence. This clonotype has more than one count but fewer than ten. There is no known antigen for this receptor. One base away there is no much larger clone; base qualities are not given. Systemically healthy Caucasian individuals from Russia, around 39 in total and aged 6 to 90 years, were included as donors. Each donor gave ten milliliters of peripheral blood, drawn into EDTA-treated Vacutainer tubes. Ficoll-Paque density-gradient centrifugation was used to isolate PBMCs, with at least 7 million per sample. Trizol reagent was used to extract total RNA from the PBMCs, yielding at least 5.5 micrograms per sample. For every donor, flow cytometry on a PBMC aliquot measured the percentage of naive CD45RAhigh/CD27high T cells. Library prep was done by 5' RACE. A second PCR of roughly 7 to 11 cycles was run with a J-beta primer mix and a sample-barcoded 5' primer. Each TCR beta cDNA molecule received a unique molecular identifier from a template-switch 5' adaptor carrying 12 random nucleotides. At least 2.5 million CDR3-containing paired-end reads were obtained from each sample. First-strand cDNA was synthesized from all RNA with the Mint cDNA synthesis kit, primed by a TRBC-specific oligonucleotide. All cDNA was treated with uracil-DNA glycosylase and then went through a first 18-cycle PCR with the universal primers M1SS and BC2_uni_R. As for how the authors treated the data: Each sample was normalized by randomly selecting 1 million high-quality reads, each carrying a distinct molecular identifier. Reads with shared molecular identifiers were discarded instead of being binned into consensus sequences. MiTCR, with a Q25 quality threshold and the strictest error-elimination algorithm, was used for CDR3 identification, clonotype clustering and error correction. Lower-bound total TCR beta diversity was estimated with a nonparametric unseen species model using Euler transformation. TCRdb trimmed the raw reads at Q25, called clones with MiXCR and kept productive beta chains. A single entry per CDR3 protein holds the most common genes and DNA from its merged rows. The V and J calls were determined by TCRdb, not by the authors. The sample table contains around 1,900,000 distinct CDR3 sequences; only one count was recorded for around 40% of them. Roughly 24% of the sample goes to the ten largest clones.

This record comes from a study of blood T cells in healthy people across ages (dated by TCRdb to 2013 to 2016). For the wider study: In model experiments, template switching captured about one uniquely barcoded TCR beta cDNA molecule for every two T cells. For two donors (one aged 18 to 30 and one aged 80 or older), the study analyzed two additional independent replicas of 1 million unique cDNA reads from the same blood draw. Age-related changes in TCR beta repertoire diversity were measured in the study by deep sequencing normalized with unique cDNA molecular identifiers. To avoid experimental bias, donors of different ages were distributed randomly across sequencing lanes. The donors were split into four age groups: young (average 16 years), middle-aged (roughly 40), aged (around 67) and long-lived (roughly 80). The study at large found these results: Estimates of total diversity from one million sequenced T cells were regarded as lower bounds and underestimates. Observed TCR beta diversity per million T cells fell roughly linearly with age, and a significant reduction was already apparent by age roughly 40. Bulk unsorted PBMC profiling prevented conclusive comparison of naive and antigen-experienced compartments. Because donor CMV infection status was unknown, age-related changes in expanded clonotypes were potentially confounded. Compared with the aged group, the long-lived group had more naive CD4+ T cells, fewer expanded clones and increased TCR diversity, a pattern suggesting age selection. The percentage of naive T cells measured by flow cytometry correlated strongly with observed TCR beta diversity.

The CDR3 runs 17 residues from the cysteine to the phenylalanine. The only DNA kept is the CDR3, 51 bases in frame from the first base. CDR1 and CDR2 are drawn from the germline V gene: SGHAT, FQNNGV. V and J lose 5 bases and 5 bases, and a span of 24 bases separates them. This receptor was taken from a human donor in good health. The chain joins TRBV11-2 to TRBJ2-5; the D gene remains uncertain. Sequenced sample: blood. The base sequence is TGTGCCAGCAGCAAACTTCGGGCAGCAGGCGTAGGGGAGACCCAGTACTTC. This codes for CASSKLRAAGVGETQYF.